These T cell receptor beta chains were read from a single sample in a study of blood T cell repertoires in COVID-19. Here immunoSEQ multiplex PCR was the method, and the copy in TCRdb shows in-frame clones only, minus some. The profile covers around 150,000 clones, with 87% appearing a single time and roughly 4% taken by the ten largest. Sequenced sample: peripheral blood. The receptors come from a woman aged 55-75 years who had recovered from COVID-19. The CDR3 runs from the conserved cysteine through the conserved F or W. The order of the fields is V gene, CDR3 length, J gene, clone size, D gene, CDR3 protein, CDR3 DNA. A D gene is named only where the DNA matches it firmly. Some rows mark clone size as missing; the rest say once, few, many or name a class of expanded clone.

>TRBV10-2|19|TRBJ2-7|.|TRBD1
CASRARRDRFLSASYEQYF
TGCGCCAGCAGGGCTCGCCGGGACAGGTTTTTATCAGCGTCCTACGAGCAGTACTTC
>TRBV2|12|TRBJ1-2|.|.
CASSLQREGYTF
TGTGCCAGCAGTTTGCAACGGGAGGGCTACACCTTC
>TRBV27|16|TRBJ2-5|.|.
CASSQYDITSEETQYF
TGTGCCAGCAGCCAATACGACATTACGTCCGAAGAGACCCAGTACTTC
>TRBV2|13|TRBJ2-1|once|TRBD2
CASSARGGNEQFF
TGTGCCAGCAGTGCGCGGGGGGGGAATGAGCAGTTCTTC
>TRBV23-1|15|TRBJ1-5|.|TRBD1
CASSHYDRVEQPQHF
TGCGCCAGCAGTCACTACGACAGGGTAGAGCAGCCCCAGCATTTT
>TRBV29-1|15|TRBJ2-1|.|.
CSVGGASLLGNEQFF
TGCAGCGTAGGGGGGGCGTCCCTTCTGGGCAATGAGCAGTTCTTC
>TRBV2|16|TRBJ2-1|.|TRBD2
CASRGTSGGKYNEQFF
TGTGCCAGCAGGGGGACTAGCGGGGGGAAATACAATGAGCAGTTCTTC
>TRBV7-2|14|TRBJ1-2|.|.
CASSLAPVESGYTF
TGTGCCAGCAGCTTAGCGCCGGTGGAGAGCGGCTACACCTTC
>TRBV4-3|13|TRBJ1-5|.|.
CASSQDLAQPQHF
TGCGCCAGCAGCCAAGATCTGGCTCAGCCCCAGCATTTT
>TRBV28|16|TRBJ2-1|.|TRBD2
CASSVRTSGGYNEQFF
TGTGCCAGCAGTGTAAGGACTAGCGGGGGGTACAATGAGCAGTTCTTC
>TRBV4-1|16|TRBJ2-1|few|.
CASSQESATGYNEQFF
TGCGCCAGCAGCCAAGAAAGCGCCACGGGATACAATGAGCAGTTCTTC
>TRBV4-2|19|TRBJ1-4|.|.
CASSQGAYSLTGSNEKLFF
TGTGCCAGCAGCCAAGGTGCCTATTCCCTCACAGGGTCTAATGAAAAACTGTTTTTT
>TRBV28|17|TRBJ2-7|.|.
CASSLRWGVPDSYEQYF
TGTGCCAGCAGTTTAAGGTGGGGGGTCCCCGACTCCTACGAGCAGTACTTC
>TRBV23-1|17|TRBJ2-1|.|TRBD2
CASSQELAGGPYNEQFF
TGCGCCAGCAGTCAAGAGCTAGCGGGGGGCCCCTACAATGAGCAGTTCTTC
>TRBV13|16|TRBJ2-7|.|TRBD2
CASSTGTSGGTYEQYF
TGTGCCAGCAGCACTGGGACTAGCGGGGGGACCTACGAGCAGTACTTC
>TRBV28|14|TRBJ1-4|.|.
CASSEPFRLGRLFF
TGTGCCAGCAGTGAACCCTTCCGCTTGGGGCGACTGTTTTTT
>TRBV28|13|TRBJ1-2|.|.
CASAVGGHYGYTF
TGTGCCAGCGCGGTGGGGGGACACTATGGCTACACCTTC
>TRBV19|14|TRBJ1-2|.|.
CASSIEQHDYGYTF
TGTGCCAGTAGTATAGAACAGCATGACTATGGCTACACCTTC
>TRBV18|14|TRBJ2-5|.|TRBD1
CASSPMSGGETQYF
TGTGCCAGCTCACCAATGTCAGGGGGAGAGACCCAGTACTTC
>TRBV28|15|TRBJ2-2|.|.
CASSFPGTRTGELFF
TGTGCCAGCAGTTTCCCCGGGACACGAACCGGGGAGCTGTTTTTT
>TRBV28|13|TRBJ1-1|.|.
CASSLGGAFEAFF
TGTGCCAGCAGTTTAGGGGGGGCTTTTGAAGCTTTCTTT
>TRBV5-1|14|TRBJ2-3|.|TRBD2
CASTRGGSTDTQYF
TGCGCCAGCACCCGGGGGGGAAGCACAGATACGCAGTATTTT
>TRBV7-6|15|TRBJ1-2|.|TRBD1
CASSPPGQEGDGYTF
TGTGCCAGCAGCCCGCCGGGACAGGAGGGGGATGGCTACACCTTC
>TRBV11-2|16|TRBJ2-1|.|.
CASSLGGRLTYNEQFF
TGTGCCAGCAGCTTAGGAGGAAGACTTACATACAATGAGCAGTTCTTC
>TRBV7-8|14|TRBJ2-7|.|TRBD1
CASSLKGQGEKQYF
TGTGCCAGCAGCTTAAAGGGACAGGGAGAAAAGCAGTACTTC
>TRBV28|14|TRBJ1-5|once|TRBD1
CASRGQGSNQPQHF
TGTGCCAGCAGGGGACAGGGTAGCAATCAGCCCCAGCATTTT
>TRBV5-1|15|TRBJ1-3|.|.
CASSLAASPEDTIYF
TGCGCCAGCAGCTTGGCCGCCTCACCCGAGGACACCATATATTTT
>TRBV4-3|14|TRBJ2-1|.|.
CASSQEPQANEQFF
TGCGCCAGCAGCCAAGAACCCCAGGCCAATGAGCAGTTCTTC
>TRBV2|14|TRBJ2-1|.|TRBD2
CASRRLAGGHEQFF
TGTGCCAGCAGGCGACTAGCGGGGGGGCATGAGCAGTTCTTC
>TRBV6-5|15|TRBJ2-7|.|TRBD1
CASSPSGQETYEQYF
TGTGCCAGCAGTCCTAGTGGACAGGAAACCTACGAGCAGTACTTC
>TRBV5-1|15|TRBJ1-6|.|.
CASSGGDFLGSPLHF
TGCGCCAGCAGCGGCGGGGACTTCCTGGGCTCACCCCTCCACTTT
>TRBV29-1|14|TRBJ2-2|.|TRBD1
CSVSRQGGPGELFF
TGCAGCGTTAGTAGACAGGGGGGTCCCGGGGAGCTGTTTTTT
>TRBV30|13|TRBJ2-2|once|TRBD1
CAWQGANTGELFF
TGTGCCTGGCAGGGGGCCAACACCGGGGAGCTGTTTTTT
>TRBV12-3/TRBV12-4|12|TRBJ2-7|.|.
CASSWAGVEQYF
TGTGCCAGCAGTTGGGCAGGGGTCGAGCAGTACTTC
>TRBV3-1/TRBV3-2|14|TRBJ1-5|.|.
CASSQDLSNQPQHF
TGTGCCAGCAGCCAAGATCTAAGCAATCAGCCCCAGCATTTT
>TRBV15|14|TRBJ2-5|.|TRBD2
CATSRGEGGETQYF
TGTGCCACCAGCAGAGGAGAGGGAGGGGAGACCCAGTACTTC
>TRBV11-2|13|TRBJ1-1|.|.
CASSRQLRLEAFF
TGTGCCAGCAGCCGACAGTTGAGGTTGGAAGCTTTCTTT
>TRBV29-1|14|TRBJ1-1|.|.
CSVEDLGGSTEAFF
TGCAGCGTTGAAGATTTGGGGGGTAGCACTGAAGCTTTCTTT
>TRBV5-1|13|TRBJ2-7|.|.
CASSSDVGLRQYF
TGCGCCAGCAGTTCGGACGTGGGACTGAGGCAGTACTTC
>TRBV11-2|14|TRBJ2-1|.|.
CASSKPSSYNEQFF
TGTGCCAGCAGCAAACCTAGCTCCTACAATGAGCAGTTCTTC
>TRBV18|15|TRBJ1-2|.|TRBD1
CASSPDRVPNYGYTF
TGTGCCAGCTCACCGGACAGGGTACCAAACTATGGCTACACCTTC
>TRBV7-8|13|TRBJ2-1|.|TRBD2
CASSLVLEGLQFF
TGTGCCAGCAGCTTAGTATTAGAGGGACTACAGTTCTTC
>TRBV2|15|TRBJ2-3|.|TRBD2
CASSVSGGRGDTQYF
TGTGCCAGCAGTGTGAGCGGGGGAAGGGGAGATACGCAGTATTTT
>TRBV19|16|TRBJ2-7|.|TRBD1
CASSMTGTVVIYEQYF
TGTGCCAGTAGTATGACCGGGACAGTCGTGATCTACGAGCAGTACTTC
>TRBV5-1|14|TRBJ1-2|.|.
CASSLGGVNYGYTF
TGCGCCAGCAGCTTAGGTGGAGTTAACTATGGCTACACCTTC
>TRBV10-3|13|TRBJ2-7|.|.
CATWTVEGYEQYF
TGTGCCACCTGGACGGTGGAGGGGTACGAGCAGTACTTC
>TRBV6-1|14|TRBJ1-6|.|.
CASSEGWANSPLHF
TGTGCCAGCAGTGAGGGTTGGGCCAATTCACCCCTCCACTTT
>TRBV11-2|14|TRBJ2-5|once|.
CASSRRGIQETQYF
TGTGCCAGCAGCCGCAGGGGTATACAAGAGACCCAGTACTTC
>TRBV6-2/TRBV6-3|14|TRBJ2-3|.|TRBD2
CASSTLAGGPSRYF
TGTGCCAGCAGCACCCTAGCGGGGGGCCCTTCACGGTATTTT
>TRBV3-1/TRBV3-2|15|TRBJ2-1|few|.
CASSQDQGGYNEQFF
TGTGCCAGCAGCCAAGATCAAGGGGGTTACAATGAGCAGTTCTTC
>TRBV7-9|11|TRBJ2-5|.|.
CASTTLETQYF
TGTGCCAGCACTACTCTAGAGACCCAGTACTTC
>TRBV3-1/TRBV3-2|14|TRBJ2-2|once|.
CASSQTRGTGELFF
TGTGCCAGCAGCCAAACCAGGGGTACCGGGGAGCTGTTTTTT
>TRBV5-1|15|TRBJ2-3|.|TRBD1
CASSRQGQGADTQYF
TGCGCCAGCAGCCGGCAGGGACAGGGGGCAGATACGCAGTATTTT
>TRBV5-4|15|TRBJ2-7|.|TRBD1
CASSSWGQGANEQYF
TGTGCCAGCAGCTCCTGGGGACAGGGGGCCAACGAGCAGTACTTC